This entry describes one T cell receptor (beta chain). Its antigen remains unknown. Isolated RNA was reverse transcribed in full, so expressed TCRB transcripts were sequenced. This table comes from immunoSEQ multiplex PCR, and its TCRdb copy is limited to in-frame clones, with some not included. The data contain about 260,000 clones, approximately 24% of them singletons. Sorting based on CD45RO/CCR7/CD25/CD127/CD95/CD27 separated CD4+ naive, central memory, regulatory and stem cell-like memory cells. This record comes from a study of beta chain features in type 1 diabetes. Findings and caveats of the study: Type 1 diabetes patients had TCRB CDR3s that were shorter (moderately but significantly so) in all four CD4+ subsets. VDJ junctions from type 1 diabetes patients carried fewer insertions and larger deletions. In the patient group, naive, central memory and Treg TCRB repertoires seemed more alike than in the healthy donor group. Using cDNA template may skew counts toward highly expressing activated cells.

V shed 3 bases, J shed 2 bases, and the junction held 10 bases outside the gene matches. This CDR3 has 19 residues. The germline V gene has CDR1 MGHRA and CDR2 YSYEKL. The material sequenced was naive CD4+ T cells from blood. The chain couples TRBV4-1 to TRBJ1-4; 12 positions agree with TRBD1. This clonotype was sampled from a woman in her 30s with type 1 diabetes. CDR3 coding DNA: TGCGCCAGCAGCCATAAACCCGGGACAGGGGGCGCGACTAATGAAAAACTGTTTTTT. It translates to CASSHKPGTGGATNEKLFF.